This is a list of T cell receptor beta chains from one sample in a study of blood T cells in healthy people across ages. TCRdb reprocessed the 5' RACE reads with MiXCR, giving one entry per CDR3 protein. The sample gives roughly 1,000,000 distinct CDR3 sequences, about 23% of which show up once; 0.75% is in the top ten. These same records also appear under a second study, on T cells of mothers and their children.

Sequences were obtained from blood. The source is a girl aged 2-10 years in good health. Each CDR3 is given with its conserved first and last residue. D genes are given only for firm matches. Not all rows give a size; the values are once, few, many and, for expanded clones, a class.

v_call	j_call	clone_size	cdr3_length	d_call	cdr3_aa	cdr3_nt
TRBV11-2	TRBJ2-4	few	11	TRBD2	CASSLAGLVSF	TGTGCCAGCAGCTTGGCGGGACTAGTTTCATTC
TRBV4-2	TRBJ2-5	NA	15	NA	CASSRIITGEETQYF	TGTGCCAGCAGCCGCATAATTACAGGAGAAGAGACCCAGTACTTC
TRBV27	TRBJ1-5	few	15	TRBD1	CASSLFRGEYQPQHF	TGTGCCAGCAGTTTATTCAGGGGGGAATATCAGCCCCAGCATTTT
TRBV13	TRBJ1-2	NA	14	TRBD1	CASSSTTGEYGHTF	TGTGCCAGCAGCTCCACTACAGGGGAGTATGGCCACACCTTC
TRBV18	TRBJ2-3	few	14	TRBD1	CASSLRQGPDTQYF	TGTGCCAGCTCACTACGACAGGGTCCAGATACGCAGTATTTT
TRBV10-3	TRBJ2-1	few	18	TRBD2	CATETSEGTSGRHNEQFF	TGTGCCACCGAAACATCGGAGGGGACTAGCGGGAGGCACAATGAGCAGTTCTTC
TRBV20-1	TRBJ2-3	few	15	TRBD2	CSAGRLAVGTDTQYF	TGCAGTGCTGGGAGGCTAGCGGTTGGCACAGATACGCAGTATTTT
TRBV28	TRBJ2-3	NA	14	TRBD1	CASSDRGRGDTQYF	TGTGCCAGCAGTGACAGGGGCCGGGGGGATACGCAGTATTTT
TRBV7-8	TRBJ1-5	few	15	NA	CASSLDTRGNQPQHF	TGTGCCAGCAGCCTAGACACAAGGGGCAATCAGCCCCAGCATTTT
TRBV29-1	TRBJ1-2	few	12	NA	CSVRNAGVGYTF	TGCAGCGTTCGGAACGCAGGGGTGGGCTACACCTTC
TRBV20-1	TRBJ1-1	NA	13	NA	CSAFSLANTEAFF	TGCAGTGCTTTCAGCCTTGCTAACACTGAAGCTTTCTTT
TRBV10-3	TRBJ1-5	few	15	TRBD1	CATREDRGGNQPQHF	TGTGCCACCCGGGAGGACAGGGGGGGCAATCAGCCCCAGCATTTT
TRBV7-9	TRBJ2-5	few	18	TRBD1	CASSLPWALGTGSETQYF	TGTGCCAGCAGCTTACCCTGGGCTCTCGGGACAGGGAGTGAGACCCAGTACTTC
TRBV2	TRBJ2-6	few	16	NA	CASHEASGSGANVLTF	TGTGCCAGCCACGAAGCTTCAGGATCTGGGGCCAACGTCCTGACTTTC
TRBV12-3/TRBV12-4	TRBJ2-2	many	15	NA	CASSLAGQNTGELFF	TGTGCCAGCAGTTTAGCGGGACAGAACACCGGGGAGCTGTTTTTT
TRBV28	TRBJ2-7	few	13	NA	CASSLWGGSEQYF	TGTGCCAGCAGTTTATGGGGGGGAAGCGAGCAGTACTTC
TRBV3-1	TRBJ2-7	few	15	NA	CASSQAVAVPYEQYF	TGTGCCAGCAGCCAGGCCGTAGCGGTACCCTACGAGCAGTACTTC
TRBV9	TRBJ2-3	NA	16	TRBD2	CASSVGASGGTDTQYF	TGTGCCAGCAGCGTAGGAGCTAGCGGGGGCACAGATACGCAGTATTTT
TRBV11-2	TRBJ1-2	NA	13	NA	CASSLDPAGGYTF	TGTGCCAGCAGCTTAGATCCGGCCGGTGGCTACACCTTC
TRBV5-1	TRBJ1-4	NA	14	NA	CASSFGSTDEKLFF	TGCGCCAGCAGCTTCGGCAGCACCGATGAAAAACTGTTTTTT
TRBV9	TRBJ2-1	NA	13	TRBD1	CASSAGQVNEQFF	TGTGCCAGCAGCGCGGGACAGGTAAACGAGCAGTTCTTC
TRBV5-6	TRBJ1-1	once	14	TRBD1	CASSWQGTDTEAFF	TGTGCCAGCAGCTGGCAGGGGACAGACACTGAAGCTTTCTTT
TRBV28	TRBJ2-1	many	14	NA	CASSLQGNVNEQFF	TGTGCCAGCAGTTTACAGGGGAATGTCAATGAGCAGTTCTTC
TRBV7-8	TRBJ2-5	few	14	NA	CASSLRGRGETQYF	TGTGCCAGCAGCTTGCGGGGGCGAGGGGAGACCCAGTACTTC
TRBV11-2	TRBJ2-3	NA	20	TRBD2	CASSLDGPIGGGGYTDTQYF	TGTGCCAGCAGCTTAGACGGCCCGATCGGGGGCGGGGGGTACACAGATACGCAGTATTTT
TRBV4-1	TRBJ2-7	NA	17	NA	CASSQVGLSGTTYEQYF	TGCGCCAGCAGCCAAGTGGGTCTATCCGGGACCACATACGAGCAGTACTTC
TRBV7-2	TRBJ1-2	few	14	NA	CASSFFGTSQGYTF	TGTGCCAGCAGCTTCTTCGGGACCTCACAAGGCTACACCTTC
TRBV27	TRBJ2-3	few	11	NA	CATQEYDTQYF	TGCGCCACCCAGGAGTACGATACGCAGTATTTT
TRBV5-1	TRBJ1-1	NA	13	NA	CASSRELDTEAFF	TGCGCCAGCAGCCGGGAGTTGGACACTGAAGCTTTCTTT
TRBV7-8	TRBJ2-7	few	12	NA	CASSLKGYEQYF	TGTGCCAGCAGCTTAAAGGGGTACGAGCAGTACTTC
TRBV20-1	TRBJ2-6	NA	17	TRBD1	CSASPGQGWFGANVLTF	TGCAGTGCTAGCCCGGGACAGGGTTGGTTTGGGGCCAACGTCCTGACTTTC
TRBV29-1	TRBJ2-1	few	14	TRBD2	CSVDRLAGVDEQFF	TGCAGCGTTGATAGACTAGCGGGAGTGGATGAGCAGTTCTTC
TRBV27	TRBJ2-7	few	13	NA	CASSLSSNYEQYF	TGTGCCAGCAGTTTATCCTCAAACTACGAGCAGTACTTC
TRBV28	TRBJ2-7	NA	16	TRBD2	CASSLWGLAASYEQYF	TGTGCCAGCAGTTTATGGGGCCTAGCGGCCTCCTACGAGCAGTACTTC
TRBV2	TRBJ2-7	few	18	TRBD2	CASSELSRGLAGEGEQYF	TGTGCCAGCAGTGAATTATCCCGTGGGCTAGCGGGAGAAGGCGAGCAGTACTTC
TRBV7-2	TRBJ2-1	NA	12	NA	CASSLPMGEQFF	TGTGCCAGCAGCTTGCCTATGGGTGAGCAGTTCTTC
TRBV12-3/TRBV12-4	TRBJ1-2	NA	13	NA	CASSHDRIYGYTF	TGTGCCAGCAGCCACGACAGGATCTATGGCTACACCTTC
TRBV7-3	TRBJ2-2	few	17	TRBD2	CASSSPGLAGEAGELFF	TGTGCCAGCAGCTCCCCCGGACTAGCGGGAGAGGCCGGGGAGCTGTTTTTT
TRBV11-2	TRBJ2-7	few	15	NA	CASSRGGQALYEQYF	TGTGCCAGCAGTAGAGGAGGGCAGGCTCTCTACGAGCAGTACTTC
TRBV28	TRBJ1-5	few	16	NA	CASSSTPGTHNQPQHF	TGTGCCAGCAGTTCCACCCCCGGGACACACAATCAGCCCCAGCATTTT
TRBV20-1	TRBJ1-2	NA	14	NA	CSARYGTRRGGYTF	TGCAGTGCTAGATACGGGACACGTAGAGGTGGCTACACCTTC
TRBV7-2	TRBJ1-1	NA	14	NA	CASRDGQLNTEAFF	TGTGCCAGCAGGGACGGACAGCTGAACACTGAAGCTTTCTTT
TRBV12-3/TRBV12-4	TRBJ2-5	few	12	NA	CASSSTAETQYF	TGTGCCAGCAGTTCGACAGCTGAGACCCAGTACTTC
TRBV3-1	TRBJ2-5	many	13	TRBD1	CASSDRGEETQYF	TGTGCCAGCAGCGACAGGGGGGAAGAGACCCAGTACTTC
TRBV7-2	TRBJ2-7	few	13	TRBD1	CASSLVQGDEQYF	TGTGCCAGCAGCTTAGTCCAGGGGGACGAGCAGTACTTC
TRBV10-1	TRBJ2-5	few	14	NA	CASSFDRRGETQYF	TGCGCCAGCAGTTTTGACCGCCGCGGAGAGACCCAGTACTTC
TRBV12-5	TRBJ2-1	NA	14	TRBD1	CASGWTGEINEQFF	TGTGCTAGTGGTTGGACAGGGGAGATCAATGAGCAGTTCTTC
TRBV13	TRBJ1-1	few	13	NA	CASSEGGNTEAFF	TGTGCCAGCAGCGAGGGGGGGAACACTGAAGCTTTCTTT
TRBV11-2	TRBJ2-4	few	16	NA	CASSLAAGLAKNIQYF	TGTGCCAGCAGCTTAGCGGCCGGATTAGCCAAAAACATTCAGTACTTC
TRBV7-8	TRBJ2-3	many	14	NA	CASSPLAGTDTQYF	TGTGCCAGCAGCCCCCTTGCGGGTACAGATACGCAGTATTTT